The 10 T cell receptor beta chains below were found in one sample sequenced in a study of OX40 agonist ivuxolimab in advanced cancers. The library was generated by the immunoSEQ multiplex PCR assay. TCRdb mirrors the immuneACCESS table, restricted to in-frame sequences. Some clones are absent from its copies; in checked studies, under half trace to an unresolved V gene, and the reason for the others is unknown. This sample comprises 95,000 to 100,000 clones, roughly 87% of them detected only once. The ten most abundant clones make up 1.5% to 2% of the sample. This material consisted of CD4+ or CD8+ T cells sorted from blood, taken in a trial of the OX40 agonist ivuxolimab. These receptors were taken from an adult with an advanced solid tumor such as melanoma, head and neck, liver or kidney cancer.

A word on this clone: Other DNA sequences within the sample encode an identical CDR3. The rearrangement uses TRBV5-1 and TRBJ2-7; tentatively, D is TRBD2 (7 bases). Trimming cost V 0 bases and J 7 bases, with 11 bases left between them. This CDR3 comprises 13 residues. The germline gives CDR1 SGHRS, CDR2 YFSETQ. CDR3 sequence reads: CASSLGGGGEQYF. The DNA for the CDR3 is TGCGCCAGCAGCTTGGGCGGGGGCGGGGAGCAGTACTTC.

The rearrangement links TRBV5-1 to TRBJ1-5; D uncertain. The ends were cut back, 3 bases at V and 5 bases at J, with 12 bases in the middle. This CDR3 region has 14 residues. Germline CDR1 and CDR2: SGHRS and YFSETQ. The CDR3 sequence is CASSSFRMDQPQHF. The DNA of the CDR3 is TGCGCCAGCAGCTCGTTCCGTATGGATCAGCCCCAGCATTTT.

The chain recombines TRBV30 with TRBJ2-1; 9 bases are shared with TRBD2. The CDR3 sequence is 14 residues long. The V gene's germline CDR1 is GTSNPN and CDR2 SVGIG (reference sequence). The V gene end was trimmed by 5 bases and the J gene end by 4 bases; junction bases not matched to a gene: 6. CDR3 DNA sequence: TGTGCCTGGGAAGCGGGAGGATTTTACAATGAGCAGTTCTTC. It is translated as CAWEAGGFYNEQFF.

The chain recombines TRBV5-6 with TRBJ1-5; D gene unclear. Germline V gene sequence: CDR1 SGHDT, CDR2 YYEEEE. Trimming removed 0 bases at V and 6 bases at J, with 7 bases between. CDR3 size: 13 residues. Here the CDR3 DNA reads TGTGCCAGCAGCTTGGGGGGTGGTCAGCCCCAGCATTTT. Translating it yields CASSLGGGQPQHF.

V gene TRBV7-2 combines with J gene TRBJ1-2; maybe TRBD1 (5 bases). CDR1 and CDR2 (germline): SGHTA, FQGNSA. V shed 1 base and J shed 4 bases, with 10 bases lying between them. The CDR3 contains 14 residues. CDR3 in amino acids: CASSLDGAGYGYTF. For the CDR3, the DNA is TGTGCCAGCAGCTTAGACGGGGCCGGCTATGGCTACACCTTC.

The rearrangement links TRBV4-1 to TRBJ1-5; D may be TRBD1 (5 bases). Germline V gives CDR1 MGHRA, CDR2 YSYEKL. Trimming removed 3 bases from V and 9 bases from J, with 15 bases in between. The CDR3 has 14 amino acids. The CDR3 is CASSQAGSRRPQHF. Here the CDR3 DNA reads TGCGCCAGCAGCCAGGCAGGGTCCCGCCGGCCCCAGCATTTT.

This chain connects TRBV9 to TRBJ2-5, with D perhaps TRBD1 (7 bases). Trimming pared 4 bases from V and 5 bases from J, leaving 18 bases between. The germline CDR1 and CDR2 sequences are SGDLS and YYNGEE. CDR3 length: 15 amino acids. DNA of the CDR3: TGTGCCAGCAGCTATGGAGGGGGCGTGGGGGAGACCCAGTACTTC. It translates to CASSYGGGVGETQYF.

The chain joins TRBV6-6 to TRBJ2-3; 7 nucleotides match TRBD2. The CDR3 extends over 13 amino acids. V lost 9 bases to trimming and J lost 3 bases; unmatched junction nucleotides: 6. Germline CDR1 MNHNY, CDR2 SVGAGI (reference sequence). The CDR3 protein is CASWRRGTDTQYF. CDR3 in DNA: TGTGCCAGTTGGAGGCGGGGGACAGATACGCAGTATTTT.

This chain joins TRBV5-6 and TRBJ1-1, with D maybe TRBD1 (5 bases). CDR1 is SGHDT, CDR2 YYEEEE, per germline. Trimming stripped 0 bases from V and 10 bases from J, with 10 bases between. The CDR3 has 12 amino acids. The CDR3 nucleotides read TGTGCCAGCAGCTTGGGACTCGGGGGAGCTTTCTTT. Amino acids: CASSLGLGGAFF.

V gene TRBV18 combines with J gene TRBJ2-1; 9 positions match TRBD2. The CDR3 has 15 amino acids. Trimming at V came to 4 bases and at J to 3 bases, leaving 4 bases not matched to a gene. CDR1 and CDR2 from the germline V gene are KGHSH and LQKENI. The CDR3 DNA follows: TGTGCCAGCTCACAGGGACTAGCTCTCTACAATGAGCAGTTCTTC. It yields the protein CASSQGLALYNEQFF.